A single TCR beta chain is shown here with its context. The length of the CDR3 is 13 residues. The germline V gene has CDR1 SGHTS and CDR2 YDEGEE. V was shortened by 3 bases and J by 7 bases, with 13 bases between the two germline ends. Repertoires were generated with immunoSEQ multiplex PCR, while TCRdb's copy carries only in-frame clones and drops some. Here the sample spans about 58,000 clones, roughly 91% being singletons. The sample belongs to a study of technical replicates of blood from several donors. The genes are TRBV5-8 and TRBJ1-1; D possibly corresponds to TRBD1 (5 bases). Specimen: PBMCs. The receptor was derived from a human donor in good health. Some clones in this sample may be carry-over from other donors' samples. This CDR3 reads CASSSWGVGEAFF. Written as DNA, the CDR3 is TGTGCCAGCAGCTCGTGGGGGGTCGGTGAAGCTTTCTTT. Looking up the rest from reference TRBV5-8 and TRBJ1-1 gives the full variable domain: EAGVTQSPTHLIKTRGQQATLRCSPISGHTSVYWYQQALGLGLQFLLWYDEGEERNRGNFPPRFSGRQFPNYSSELNVNALELEDSALYLCASSSWGVGEAFFGQGTRLTVV.